Below, 23 T cell receptor beta chains from the same sample are listed, as sequenced in a study of T cell responses to AZD1222 COVID-19 vaccine. TCRdb's copy holds only in-frame clones and misses some; the assay was immunoSEQ multiplex PCR. Counted here are approximately 110,000 clones, more than 70% occurring once; the ten biggest clones make up 4% to 5.5%. The material was peripheral blood, obtained 28 days after the second AZD1222 dose. These receptors were taken from an adult who received the AZD1222 COVID-19 vaccine.

This clone came up many times. The J gene is TRBJ2-1, the V gene TRBV19; weak D call: TRBD1 (6 bases). V lost 10 bases and J 8 bases, leaving 15 bases between the germline ends. The CDR3 has 12 amino acids. Germline-derived CDR1 and CDR2 are LNHDA and SQIVND (reference sequence). The CDR3 loop is CATKQGLDEQFF. CDR3 sequence (DNA): TGTGCCACAAAACAGGGTTTGGATGAGCAGTTCTTC.

V is TRBV7-3 and J is TRBJ1-5; D may be TRBD1 (6 bases). Per the germline V gene, CDR1 is SGHTA and CDR2 is FQGTGA. V was cut by 5 bases and J by 6 bases, with 20 bases left in between. The CDR3 consists of 16 residues. DNA for the CDR3: TGTGCCAGCAGCCACCACCTTCCTGGGGGCGGTCAGCCCCAGCATTTT. It specifies CASSHHLPGGGQPQHF.

This clone was observed a few times. The genes are TRBV5-4 and TRBJ1-5, with D perhaps matching TRBD1 (5 bases). The CDR3 is 15 residues long. The V end was cut by 0 bases, the J end by 0 bases, with 7 bases between. CDR1 and CDR2 from the germline V gene are SGHNT and YYREEE (reference sequence). CDR3 sequence reads: CASSLGGVSNQPQHF. In DNA form, the CDR3 reads TGTGCCAGCAGCTTGGGAGGGGTTAGCAATCAGCCCCAGCATTTT.

J is TRBJ1-1 and V is TRBV7-2; D is unresolved. V was clipped by 3 bases and J by 10 bases, with 9 bases between them. This CDR3 spans 11 amino acids. Germline V CDR1 and CDR2: SGHTA, FQGNSA. CDR3 sequence: CASSFKFGAFF. Written as DNA, the CDR3 is TGTGCCAGCAGCTTCAAGTTTGGAGCTTTCTTT.

V gene TRBV4-1 combines with J gene TRBJ2-2; D could derive from TRBD1 or TRBD2 (6 bases each). This CDR3 spans 15 amino acids. V gave up 3 bases and J gave up 3 bases, with 11 bases separating them. Looked up from germline, CDR1 is MGHRA and CDR2 is YSYEKL. The DNA of the CDR3 is TGCGCCAGCAGCCAGGAAGGGGGGTACACCGGGGAGCTGTTTTTT. It translates to CASSQEGGYTGELFF.

This clone has just one count. The V gene is TRBV7-2, the J gene TRBJ2-1; TRBD1 matches 9 bases. This CDR3 region has 19 residues. Germline V gives CDR1 SGHTA, CDR2 FQGNSA. Losses at the gene ends were 2 bases for V and 0 bases for J; bases not matched to a gene: 11. CDR3 DNA sequence: TGTGCCAGCAGCTTACTCCCCGGGACAGGGTTAGGCTCCTACAATGAGCAGTTCTTC. Protein sequence: CASSLLPGTGLGSYNEQFF.

The chain joins TRBV27 to TRBJ2-7, with D uncertain. This CDR3 has 13 residues. The germline V gene has CDR1 MNHEY and CDR2 SMNVEV (reference sequence). V lost 1 base to trimming and J lost 6 bases, with 10 bases between them. Here the CDR3 DNA reads TGTGCCAGCAGTTTATATCGGCTCTCCGAGCAGTACTTC. Encoded protein: CASSLYRLSEQYF.

The rearrangement links TRBV30 to TRBJ2-7; TRBD1 matches 8 bases. This CDR3 region has 13 residues. V gave up 5 bases and J gave up 1 base; unmatched junction bases: 4. From germline, CDR1 is GTSNPN and CDR2 SVGIG (reference sequence). The DNA for the CDR3 is TGTGCCTGGCGTAACAGGGGGTCCTACGAGCAGTACTTC. As protein: CAWRNRGSYEQYF.

The chain couples TRBV10-1 to TRBJ1-1; TRBD1 matches at 8 bases. V lost 4 bases, J lost 6 bases, and 16 bases stayed unmatched. Germline assignment: CDR1 WNHNN and CDR2 SYGVQD (reference sequence). This CDR3 spans 17 amino acids. The CDR3 spells CASSGGRGQSLQAEAFF. For the CDR3, the DNA is TGCGCCAGCAGTGGAGGCAGGGGGCAATCTCTTCAGGCTGAAGCTTTCTTT.

The CDR3 coding sequence is TGTGCCATCAGTGTGGGGGGCACAGATACGCAGTATTTT. Its protein is CAISVGGTDTQYF. The rearrangement links TRBV10-3 to TRBJ2-3, with D tentatively TRBD1 or TRBD2 (5 bases each). Trimming shortened V by 4 bases and J by 1 base, and 6 bases separated the two germline ends. CDR3 length: 13 residues. Germline assignment: CDR1 ENHRY and CDR2 SYGVKD.

This chain joins TRBV30 and TRBJ1-1; D gene unclear. The CDR3 has 13 residues. Germline CDR1 GTSNPN, CDR2 SVGIG (reference sequence). The V gene lost 1 base and the J gene lost 2 bases, with 8 bases spanning the gap. Here the CDR3 DNA reads TGTGCCTGGAGTGAGGAGGTTAACACTGAAGCTTTCTTT. It codes for CAWSEEVNTEAFF.

The chain couples TRBV7-9 to TRBJ2-1; tentatively, D is TRBD2 (6 bases). Germline values: CDR1 SEHNR, CDR2 FQNEAQ (reference sequence). Trimming pared 11 bases from V and 3 bases from J, leaving 11 bases between. This CDR3 is built from 12 residues. The DNA of the CDR3 is TGTGCCTCCCGGGAGATCTACAATGAGCAGTTCTTC. Translation: CASREIYNEQFF.

The table lists this clone with a few counts. The chain combines TRBV27 with TRBJ2-5; D unclear. V lost 6 bases, J lost 2 bases, and 10 bases lay in between. The CDR3 is 13 residues long. Germline CDR1 is MNHEY and CDR2 is SMNVEV (reference sequence). In DNA, the CDR3 is TGTGCCAGCAGCCGGGTCGTGCAAGAGACCCAGTACTTC. It yields the protein CASSRVVQETQYF.

This clone was recorded only once. The chain links TRBV24-1 to TRBJ2-3, with D perhaps TRBD1 (6 bases). The ends were cut back, 1 base at V and 14 bases at J, with 9 bases in the middle. The CDR3 contains 11 residues. Looked up from germline, CDR1 is KGHDR and CDR2 is SFDVKD. CDR3 sequence reads: CATSDLQGWYF. CDR3 DNA sequence: TGTGCCACCAGTGATTTACAGGGCTGGTATTTT.

Of note for this clone: A read error may produce the germline difference seen at one junction end. The chain joins TRBV18 to TRBJ1-5; no clear D gene. CDR1 KGHSH and CDR2 LQKENI come from the germline V gene. The CDR3 is 16 amino acids. CDR3 residues: CASSPRNIASSQPQHF. The CDR3 bases are TGTGCCAGCTCACCACGGAACATCGCCAGCAGTCAGCCCCAGCATTTT.

The rearrangement links TRBV6-2 or TRBV6-3 to TRBJ2-7; TRBD2 aligns across 11 bases. V shed 4 bases and J 0 bases; nucleotides not matched to a gene: 2. Germline V CDR1 and CDR2: MNHEY, SVGEGT. The CDR3 runs to 15 residues. CDR3 nucleotides: TGTGCCAGCAGTTTCGGGACTAGCGGCTCCTACGAGCAGTACTTC. Translation gives CASSFGTSGSYEQYF.

The chain carries TRBV29-1 and TRBJ2-1; D unresolved. CDR1 is SQVTM and CDR2 is ANQGSEA in the germline V gene. This CDR3 contains 12 residues. V shed 0 bases and J shed 8 bases, with 8 bases lying between them. The CDR3 DNA follows: TGCAGCGTTGAAGAAAGAGATTATGAGCAGTTCTTC. Protein: CSVEERDYEQFF.

The chain joins TRBV5-1 to TRBJ1-1; no clear D. The CDR3 is 11 residues long. CDR1 SGHRS and CDR2 YFSETQ come from the germline V gene. Trimming cost V 4 bases and J 1 base, with 2 bases left between them. The CDR3 nucleotides read TGCGCCAGCAGCGGGAACACTGAAGCTTTCTTT. It encodes CASSGNTEAFF.

The V and J genes are TRBV4-3 and TRBJ2-2; D is undetermined. Germline loops: CDR1 LGHNA, CDR2 YSLEER. The CDR3 totals 16 residues. V lost 1 base, J lost 6 bases, and 15 bases lay in between. This CDR3 is CASSQVSGVIAGELFF. The CDR3 DNA sequence: TGCGCCAGCAGCCAAGTTTCGGGTGTAATCGCCGGGGAGCTGTTTTTT.

V is TRBV23-1 and J is TRBJ2-1; TRBD1 aligns across 9 bases. TRBV23-1 is noted as an ORF with a role that remains uncertain. The CDR3 is 13 residues long. The V and J ends lost 5 bases and 7 bases, in that order; junction bases with no gene match: 3. CDR3 sequence (DNA): TGCGCCAGCAGTTACGGACAGGGGAATGAGCAGTTCTTC. Amino acid sequence: CASSYGQGNEQFF.

The chain joins TRBV10-3 to TRBJ2-7, with 8 bases identical to TRBD1. The germline CDR1 and CDR2 sequences are ENHRY and SYGVKD. The V segment lost 3 bases and the J segment 6 bases; nucleotides outside the gene matches: 1. CDR3 length equals 12 residues. The CDR3 loop reads CAISDRGREQYF. CDR3 DNA: TGTGCCATCAGTGACAGGGGGCGCGAGCAGTACTTC.

This clone was found once. This chain links TRBV6-2 or TRBV6-3 with TRBJ1-3; 8 bases fit TRBD1. Germline trimming cut 5 bases from V and 2 bases from J; bases unmatched to any gene: 8. There are 16 residues in the CDR3. Germline CDR1 MNHEY, CDR2 SVGEGT. The CDR3 spells CASSRRQGLPGNTIYF. In DNA form, the CDR3 reads TGTGCCAGCAGTCGCCGACAGGGGCTCCCTGGAAACACCATATATTTT.

The chain is built from TRBV30 and TRBJ1-3; no firm D call. There are 15 residues in the CDR3. V lost 3 bases and J lost 0, with 12 bases in between. Germline lookup yields CDR1 GTSNPN and CDR2 SVGIG (reference sequence). The CDR3 DNA sequence: TGTGCCTGGAGGGGCCCCAACGACTCTGGAAACACCATATATTTT. It encodes CAWRGPNDSGNTIYF.